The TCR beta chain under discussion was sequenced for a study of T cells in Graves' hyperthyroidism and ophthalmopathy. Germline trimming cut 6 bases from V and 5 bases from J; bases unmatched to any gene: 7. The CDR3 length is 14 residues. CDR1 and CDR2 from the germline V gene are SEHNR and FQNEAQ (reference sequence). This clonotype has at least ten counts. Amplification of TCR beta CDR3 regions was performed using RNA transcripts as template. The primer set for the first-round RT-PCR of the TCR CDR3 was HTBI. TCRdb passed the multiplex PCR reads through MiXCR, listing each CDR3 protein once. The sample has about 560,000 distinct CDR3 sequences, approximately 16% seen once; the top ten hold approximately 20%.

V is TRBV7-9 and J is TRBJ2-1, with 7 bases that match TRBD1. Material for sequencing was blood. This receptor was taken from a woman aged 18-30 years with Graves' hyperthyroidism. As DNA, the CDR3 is TGTGCCAGCAGACGACTTGACAGGGACAATGAGCAGTTCTTC. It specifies CASRRLDRDNEQFF.